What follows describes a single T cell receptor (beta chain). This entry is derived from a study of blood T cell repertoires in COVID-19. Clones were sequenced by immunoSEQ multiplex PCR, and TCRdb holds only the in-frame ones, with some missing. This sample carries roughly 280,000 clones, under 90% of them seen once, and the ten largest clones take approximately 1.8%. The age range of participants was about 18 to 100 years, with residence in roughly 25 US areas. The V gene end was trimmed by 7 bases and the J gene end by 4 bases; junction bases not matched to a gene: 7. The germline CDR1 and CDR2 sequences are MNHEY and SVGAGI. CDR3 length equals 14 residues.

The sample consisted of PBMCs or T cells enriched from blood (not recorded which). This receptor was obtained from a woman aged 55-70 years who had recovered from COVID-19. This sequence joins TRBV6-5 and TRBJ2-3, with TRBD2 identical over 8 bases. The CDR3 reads CASTKGAGADTQYF. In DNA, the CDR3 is TGTGCCAGCACCAAAGGAGCGGGAGCAGATACGCAGTATTTT.